This TCR beta chain derives from a study of metastatic and nonmetastatic thyroid tumors. There are many counts of this clone. TCRdb re-called the PCR reads via MiXCR. The sample lists about 33,000 clones, roughly 19% seen once, with 9.5% to 15% in the top ten. The CDR3 covers 14 residues. Trimming removed 0 bases from V and 4 bases from J; junction bases left unmatched: 3. Germline CDR1 reads SGHNT; CDR2 reads YYREEE (reference sequence). All patients were untreated before thyroid surgery. Sequencing input: blood. The TCR originated in a male donor with papillary thyroid cancer or a benign thyroid nodule (not recorded which). Some clones in this sample may be carry-over from other donors' samples. The chain combines TRBV5-4 with TRBJ1-2; TRBD1 matches at 7 bases. The CDR3 region has the DNA TGTGCCAGCAGCTTGGGGGAGGGGGCCTATGGCTACACCTTC. Its translation: CASSLGEGAYGYTF.